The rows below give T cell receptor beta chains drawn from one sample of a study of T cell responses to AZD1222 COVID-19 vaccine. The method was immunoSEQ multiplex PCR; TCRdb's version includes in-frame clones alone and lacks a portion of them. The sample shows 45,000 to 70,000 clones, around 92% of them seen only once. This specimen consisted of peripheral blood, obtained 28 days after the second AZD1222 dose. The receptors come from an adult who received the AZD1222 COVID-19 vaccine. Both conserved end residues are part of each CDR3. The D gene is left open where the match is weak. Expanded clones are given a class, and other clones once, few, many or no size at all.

cdr3_aa: CATSARRTGNQPQHF
cdr3_nt: TGTGCCACCAGCGCCCGACGGACAGGGAATCAGCCCCAGCATTTT
v_call: TRBV15
d_call: TRBD1
clone_size: NA
j_call: TRBJ1-5

cdr3_aa: CASSPRGTGELFF
cdr3_nt: TGTGCTAGCAGCCCTAGGGGGACCGGGGAGCTGTTTTTT
v_call: TRBV7-7
d_call: NA
clone_size: NA
j_call: TRBJ2-2

cdr3_aa: CASSEVEGHEQYF
cdr3_nt: TGCGCCAGCAGTGAGGTTGAAGGCCACGAGCAGTACTTC
v_call: TRBV10-2
d_call: NA
clone_size: NA
j_call: TRBJ2-7

cdr3_aa: CASSLEGSGSYNEQFF
cdr3_nt: TGTGCCAGCAGCTTGGAGGGGAGTGGTTCCTACAATGAGCAGTTCTTC
v_call: TRBV5-6
d_call: NA
clone_size: NA
j_call: TRBJ2-1

cdr3_aa: CASSSNRGTEAFF
cdr3_nt: TGTGCCAGCAGTTCCAACAGGGGCACTGAAGCTTTCTTT
v_call: TRBV12-3/TRBV12-4
d_call: TRBD1
clone_size: NA
j_call: TRBJ1-1

cdr3_aa: CASSSGHGGETQYF
cdr3_nt: TGTGCCAGCAGCTCGGGACACGGCGGGGAGACCCAGTACTTC
v_call: TRBV7-3
d_call: NA
clone_size: NA
j_call: TRBJ2-5

cdr3_aa: CASSLDQGALGTDTQYF
cdr3_nt: TGTGCCAGCAGCTTAGATCAGGGGGCGCTGGGCACAGATACGCAGTATTTT
v_call: TRBV11-2
d_call: TRBD1
clone_size: NA
j_call: TRBJ2-3

cdr3_aa: CATSRGRESTDTQYF
cdr3_nt: TGTGCCACCAGCAGAGGCAGGGAAAGCACAGATACGCAGTATTTT
v_call: TRBV15
d_call: NA
clone_size: once
j_call: TRBJ2-3

cdr3_aa: CASSFGYGYTF
cdr3_nt: TGTGCCAGCAGTTTCGGCTATGGCTACACCTTC
v_call: TRBV12-3/TRBV12-4
d_call: NA
clone_size: NA
j_call: TRBJ1-2

cdr3_aa: CASSQGGLQETQYF
cdr3_nt: TGTGCCAGCAGCCAAGGGGGTCTCCAAGAGACCCAGTACTTC
v_call: TRBV11-2
d_call: NA
clone_size: NA
j_call: TRBJ2-5

cdr3_aa: CASSFQTHYTGNTIYF
cdr3_nt: TGTGCCAGCAGCTTCCAGACACATTATACTGGAAACACCATATATTTT
v_call: TRBV5-6
d_call: NA
clone_size: NA
j_call: TRBJ1-3

cdr3_aa: CASSGSGIQETQYF
cdr3_nt: TGTGCCAGTAGTGGTAGCGGGATACAAGAGACCCAGTACTTC
v_call: TRBV19
d_call: TRBD2
clone_size: NA
j_call: TRBJ2-5

cdr3_aa: CASSLAHEGYGYTF
cdr3_nt: TGTGCCAGCAGCTTAGCGCATGAGGGATATGGCTACACCTTC
v_call: TRBV7-2
d_call: NA
clone_size: NA
j_call: TRBJ1-2

cdr3_aa: CASSYDPGPATDTQYF
cdr3_nt: TGTGCCAGCAGCTATGATCCGGGCCCAGCCACAGATACGCAGTATTTT
v_call: TRBV7-2
d_call: NA
clone_size: NA
j_call: TRBJ2-3

cdr3_aa: CASKRTGFGEAFF
cdr3_nt: TGTGCCAGCAAGAGAACAGGGTTTGGGGAAGCTTTCTTT
v_call: TRBV2
d_call: NA
clone_size: NA
j_call: TRBJ1-1

cdr3_aa: CASSKDGETGETQYF
cdr3_nt: TGTGCCAGCAGCAAAGATGGGGAGACAGGGGAGACCCAGTACTTC
v_call: TRBV21-1
d_call: NA
clone_size: NA
j_call: TRBJ2-5

cdr3_aa: CASSLARRGRDEKLFF
cdr3_nt: TGTGCCAGCAGCTTAGCGCGGAGGGGGCGTGACGAAAAACTGTTTTTT
v_call: TRBV7-2
d_call: TRBD1
clone_size: NA
j_call: TRBJ1-4

cdr3_aa: CASSQTFQETQYF
cdr3_nt: TGCGCCAGCAGCCAGACCTTCCAAGAGACCCAGTACTTC
v_call: TRBV4-1
d_call: NA
clone_size: NA
j_call: TRBJ2-5

cdr3_aa: CASSIDLAREQFF
cdr3_nt: TGTGCCAGTAGTATAGACTTAGCAAGGGAGCAGTTCTTC
v_call: TRBV19
d_call: NA
clone_size: once
j_call: TRBJ2-1

cdr3_aa: CASSPGATGTGEYGYTF
cdr3_nt: TGTGCCAGCAGCCCAGGGGCTACTGGGACAGGGGAGTATGGCTACACCTTC
v_call: TRBV7-9
d_call: TRBD1
clone_size: NA
j_call: TRBJ1-2

cdr3_aa: CASSLVLVSEKLFF
cdr3_nt: TGTGCCAGCAGCTTAGTTCTGGTTTCTGAAAAACTGTTTTTT
v_call: TRBV11-2
d_call: NA
clone_size: NA
j_call: TRBJ1-4

cdr3_aa: CARSLNLYHRGNTEAFF
cdr3_nt: TGTGCCAGAAGCTTAAACCTTTATCACAGGGGAAACACTGAAGCTTTCTTT
v_call: TRBV7-5
d_call: NA
clone_size: NA
j_call: TRBJ1-1

cdr3_aa: CSTSIQGSTEAFF
cdr3_nt: TGCAGCACCTCGATTCAGGGGAGCACTGAAGCTTTCTTT
v_call: TRBV29-1
d_call: NA
clone_size: NA
j_call: TRBJ1-1

cdr3_aa: CASSQQDLNGGYTF
cdr3_nt: TGTGCCAGCAGCCAACAGGACCTCAACGGCGGCTACACCTTC
v_call: TRBV4-2
d_call: NA
clone_size: NA
j_call: TRBJ1-2

cdr3_aa: CASSQTSGLAGETSTDTQYF
cdr3_nt: TGTGCCAGCAGCCAAACCTCGGGACTAGCGGGAGAGACTAGCACAGATACGCAGTATTTT
v_call: TRBV4-2
d_call: TRBD2
clone_size: once
j_call: TRBJ2-3

cdr3_aa: CASSLGLSPNEKLFF
cdr3_nt: TGTGCCAGCAGCTTAGGCCTATCTCCTAATGAAAAACTGTTTTTT
v_call: TRBV11-1
d_call: NA
clone_size: NA
j_call: TRBJ1-4

cdr3_aa: CSASPSGRGDTQYF
cdr3_nt: TGCAGTGCTAGTCCTAGCGGGAGGGGAGATACGCAGTATTTT
v_call: TRBV20-1
d_call: TRBD2
clone_size: NA
j_call: TRBJ2-3

cdr3_aa: CASTEGSSDTGELFF
cdr3_nt: TGTGCCAGTACTGAGGGAAGTTCGGACACCGGGGAGCTGTTTTTT
v_call: TRBV2
d_call: NA
clone_size: NA
j_call: TRBJ2-2

cdr3_aa: CASSPTTEQETQYF
cdr3_nt: TGTGCCAGCTCACCTACGACGGAACAAGAGACCCAGTACTTC
v_call: TRBV18
d_call: NA
clone_size: NA
j_call: TRBJ2-5

cdr3_aa: CASREGVAGEKLFF
cdr3_nt: TGTGCCAGCAGGGAGGGGGTGGCGGGAGAAAAACTGTTTTTT
v_call: TRBV2
d_call: NA
clone_size: once
j_call: TRBJ1-4

cdr3_aa: CASRSTSGPRGEYF
cdr3_nt: TGTGCCAGCAGATCGACTAGCGGGCCCCGTGGGGAGTACTTC
v_call: TRBV3-1/TRBV3-2
d_call: TRBD2
clone_size: NA
j_call: TRBJ2-7

cdr3_aa: CASSTGGGRPEAFF
cdr3_nt: TGTGCCAGCAGTACGGGGGGAGGCCGGCCTGAAGCTTTCTTT
v_call: TRBV6-5
d_call: NA
clone_size: NA
j_call: TRBJ1-1

cdr3_aa: CATSDPKAGVDSEQFF
cdr3_nt: TGTGCCACCAGTGATCCGAAAGCGGGAGTGGACAGTGAGCAGTTCTTC
v_call: TRBV24-1
d_call: TRBD2
clone_size: NA
j_call: TRBJ2-1

cdr3_aa: CASSGVRVGEKLFF
cdr3_nt: TGTGCCAGCAGCGGGGTACGGGTAGGAGAAAAACTGTTTTTT
v_call: TRBV6-6
d_call: NA
clone_size: once
j_call: TRBJ1-4

cdr3_aa: CASRKTGDQPQHF
cdr3_nt: TGTGCCAGCAGAAAGACAGGGGACCAGCCCCAGCATTTT
v_call: TRBV28
d_call: TRBD1
clone_size: NA
j_call: TRBJ1-5

cdr3_aa: CASSEALRGTGTF
cdr3_nt: TGTGCCAGCAGTGAAGCGCTTAGGGGAACGGGTACCTTC
v_call: TRBV2
d_call: NA
clone_size: NA
j_call: TRBJ1-2

cdr3_aa: CATVPICEQYF
cdr3_nt: TGTGCCACCGTACCCATTTGCGAGCAGTACTTC
v_call: TRBV27
d_call: NA
clone_size: NA
j_call: TRBJ2-7

cdr3_aa: CATSDPGSGTGGAGELFF
cdr3_nt: TGTGCCACCAGTGATCCGGGGTCCGGGACAGGGGGTGCCGGGGAGCTGTTTTTT
v_call: TRBV24-1
d_call: TRBD1
clone_size: NA
j_call: TRBJ2-2

cdr3_aa: CASSYDSSGSYEQYF
cdr3_nt: TGTGCCAGCAGTTACGATTCTAGCGGGAGTTACGAGCAGTACTTC
v_call: TRBV6-2/TRBV6-3
d_call: TRBD2
clone_size: NA
j_call: TRBJ2-7